This T cell receptor (beta chain) originates from a study of OX40 agonist ivuxolimab in advanced cancers. On the study more broadly: Three partial responders included one hepatocellular carcinoma patient and two cutaneous melanoma patients.

The CDR3 extends over 15 amino acids. Trimming shortened V by 7 bases and J by 0 bases, and 15 bases separated the two germline ends. The V gene's germline CDR1 is MDHEN and CDR2 SYDVKM. Using immunoSEQ multiplex PCR, the repertoire was profiled, and TCRdb retains in-frame clones only, with some absent. The sample comprises more than 50,000 clones, 84% of which are singletons, and about 4.5% rests with the top ten. The genes are TRBV28 and TRBJ1-1; D remains unclear. This receptor was obtained from an adult with an advanced solid tumor such as melanoma, head and neck, liver or kidney cancer. The sequenced sample was CD4+ or CD8+ T cells sorted from blood, obtained in a trial of the OX40 agonist ivuxolimab. The CDR3 DNA is TGTGCCAGCACCCTGAGCCGGAGTCTGAACACTGAAGCTTTCTTT. It encodes CASTLSRSLNTEAFF.